This T cell receptor beta chain originates from a study of CD8 T cells in ankylosing spondylitis. This CDR3 contains 16 residues. Per germline, CDR1 LGHNA and CDR2 YNFKEQ. The V and J ends lost 1 base and 0 bases, in that order; junction bases with no gene match: 3. General observations from the study: Certain motif variants had earlier appeared in reactive arthritis synovial fluid and blood. Disease-linked clones were reportedly significantly enriched in matched ankylosing spondylitis synovial fluid. A TCR beta motif of eight highly homologous variants appeared characteristic of ankylosing spondylitis blood.

TCRdb ran MiXCR on the 5' RACE reads and lists one entry per CDR3 protein. In the table there are 300,000 to 400,000 distinct CDR3 sequences, about 20% of which are singletons. Turning to this clonotype: Its target is not known.

The origin of this receptor is a male donor with ankylosing spondylitis. The chain has TRBV4-2 and TRBJ2-7; 10 bases line up with TRBD2. Sequences were obtained from blood, either unsorted or a sorted T cell fraction (not recorded which). CDR3 sequence (DNA): TGTGCCAGCAGCCAAGGTCCTAGCGGGAGCTCCTACGAGCAGTACTTC. Translation: CASSQGPSGSSYEQYF.